This T cell receptor (beta chain) was observed in a study of shared clonotypes between healthy human individuals. About the study: Every donor yielded three CD4 naive, three CD4 memory, two CD8 naive and one CD8 memory plate.

Cells designated naive CD8 were CD45RO-negative and were positively selected for CCR7, with terminally differentiated effector memory CD45RA+ cells excluded. The ends were cut back, 0 bases at V and 0 bases at J, with 9 bases in the middle. The CDR3 runs to 16 residues. CDR1 and CDR2 from the germline V gene are LGHNA and YNFKEQ. The protocol was immunoSEQ multiplex PCR, while the TCRdb copy is restricted to in-frame clones and leaves out a portion. The data show roughly 810,000 clones, 96% seen once. Input material: naive CD8+ T cells sorted from blood. The TCR was taken from a man between 25 and 39 years old in good health. The J gene is TRBJ1-5, the V gene TRBV4-2, with D perhaps matching TRBD1 (6 bases). This CDR3 is CASSQEEGGSNQPQHF. The CDR3 nucleotides read TGTGCCAGCAGCCAAGAAGAAGGGGGTAGCAATCAGCCCCAGCATTTT.